What follows are 2 T cell receptor beta chains derived from one specimen sequenced in a study of shared clonotypes between healthy human individuals. Generated by immunoSEQ multiplex PCR, the TCRdb table keeps only in-frame clones and is missing some. The sample records about a million clones, under 80% being singletons. Material: memory CD4+ T cells sorted from blood. Subset in this sample: CD45RA-negative fraction. These receptors were obtained from a man younger than 30 in good health.

The chain is built from TRBV30 and TRBJ1-1, with unresolved D. The V end was cut by 0 bases, the J end by 3 bases, with 11 bases between. CDR3 length: 14 residues. Germline V lookup: CDR1 GTSNPN, CDR2 SVGIG (reference sequence). CDR3 sequence: CAWSVLGWDTEAFF. The CDR3 region has the DNA TGTGCCTGGAGTGTATTGGGCTGGGACACTGAAGCTTTCTTT.

This clone was observed a few times. A much larger clone lies a single base off, so this may be a read error. The rearrangement links TRBV2 to TRBJ2-7, with D unresolved. Germline-derived CDR1 and CDR2 are SNHLY and FYNNEI. V was trimmed by 3 bases and J by 6 bases, leaving 3 bases between them. The CDR3 runs to 10 residues. CDR3 protein: CASSEFEQYF. The CDR3 coding sequence is TGTGCCAGCAGTGAGTTCGAGCAGTACTTC.